This TCR beta chain was observed in a study of molecular identifiers for immune sequencing clone quantification. Study in general: With replicates, the RNA of around 20,000 or 99,000 naive CD8 cells was split five ways and four were sequenced.

A CD8+CD4-CCR7+CD45RA+ gate was used to sort naive CD8 T cells. Study-level findings and limits: In naive cells, clones above 20 RNA copies held under 1% of molecules, whereas in effector cells they held over 98%.

As previously described, bulk TCR libraries were made using listed TCR primers. TCRdb re-derived calls from the PCR reads in MiXCR, one entry per CDR3 protein. This table holds hundreds of thousands of distinct CDR3 sequences, 25% found once. In its sample, this clonotype was seen a few times. Antigen specificity is unknown. This sequence was found in a human donor in good health. Some libraries in this study had Jurkat cell RNA spiked in. The source material was naive CD8+ T cells from blood, with Jurkat cell RNA spiked in. Stated subset: FACS-sorted CD8+CD4-CCR7+CD45RA+ naive T cells.

The CDR3 reads CASSSRDPYEQYF. DNA for the CDR3: TGTGCCAGCAGCTCAAGGGACCCCTACGAGCAGTACTTC. The chain couples TRBV11-2 to TRBJ2-7; D may correspond to TRBD1 or TRBD2 (5 bases each). The germline V gene has CDR1 SGHAT and CDR2 FQNNGV. The CDR3 spans 13 residues. V lost 4 bases and J 2 bases, leaving 9 bases between the germline ends.